These T cell receptor beta chains were read from a single sample in a study of identical twins. From the 5' RACE reads, TCRdb called clonotypes with MiXCR, one entry per CDR3 protein. In the table there are a few hundred thousand distinct CDR3 sequences, roughly an eighth of which are singletons. These data were likewise used in another study, on yellow fever vaccine responses in identical twins.

The specimen was CD4+ T cells sorted from blood. These receptors all stem from a woman younger than 30 in good health. The CDR3 runs from the conserved cysteine through the conserved F or W. A D gene is named only where the DNA matches it firmly. Clone size is not always given. Where it is, it says once, few, many or a class for expanded clones.

>13|TRBV30|.|.|TRBJ2-7
CAWSVIRDYEQYF
TGTGCCTGGAGTGTAATCCGGGACTACGAGCAGTACTTC
>16|TRBV5-1|.|TRBD2|TRBJ2-2
CASRTGTSAPPGELFF
TGCGCCAGCAGGACCGGGACTAGCGCTCCCCCCGGGGAGCTGTTTTTT
>17|TRBV28|.|.|TRBJ2-7
CASKQGRLITYHYEQYF
TGTGCCAGCAAACAGGGTCGCCTTATAACTTACCATTACGAGCAGTACTTC
>15|TRBV7-9|.|TRBD2|TRBJ2-1
CASSESGTSSNEQFF
TGTGCCAGCAGCGAAAGTGGGACTAGTAGCAATGAGCAGTTCTTC
>15|TRBV3-1|.|TRBD1|TRBJ2-7
CAIGQVGQGRYEQYF
TGTGCCATCGGCCAAGTCGGACAGGGGAGGTACGAGCAGTACTTC
>16|TRBV6-5|.|.|TRBJ1-5
CASSYTRAQDDQPQHF
TGTGCCAGCAGTTACACCAGGGCTCAGGACGATCAGCCCCAGCATTTT
>15|TRBV15|few|TRBD1|TRBJ1-5
CATKGQVNSNQPQHF
TGTGCCACCAAGGGACAGGTCAATAGCAATCAGCCCCAGCATTTT
>13|TRBV6-1|once|.|TRBJ1-2
CASSELWGRGYTF
TGTGCCAGCAGTGAATTGTGGGGCCGTGGCTACACCTTC
>15|TRBV4-3|.|.|TRBJ2-7
CASSQVAGRDYEQYF
TGCGCCAGCAGCCAAGTGGCCGGCAGGGACTACGAGCAGTACTTC
>15|TRBV28|.|TRBD1|TRBJ1-6
CATLPGTGNNSPLHF
TGTGCCACCTTACCCGGGACAGGAAATAATTCACCCCTCCACTTT
>14|TRBV7-9|many|.|TRBJ2-7
CASSLSNTAYEQYF
TGTGCCAGCAGCTTAAGTAACACAGCCTACGAGCAGTACTTC
>16|TRBV5-1|.|.|TRBJ2-1
CASSHGLKSNYNEQFF
TGCGCCAGCAGCCACGGACTCAAATCCAACTACAATGAGCAGTTCTTC
>15|TRBV5-1|.|.|TRBJ2-1
CASSLGSGIERKQFF
TGCGCCAGCAGCTTGGGTAGTGGAATCGAAAGGAAGCAGTTCTTC
>19|TRBV12-5|few|TRBD1|TRBJ2-2
CASQTTNKDRARGVGELFF
TGTGCTAGCCAGACTACCAATAAGGACAGGGCGCGTGGGGTCGGGGAGCTGTTTTTT
>13|TRBV11-2|few|.|TRBJ2-7
CASSLVGNYEQYF
TGTGCCAGCAGCTTAGTGGGGAACTACGAGCAGTACTTC
>15|TRBV20-1|few|.|TRBJ2-3
CSARRAGQYTDTQYF
TGCAGTGCTAGGAGGGCAGGGCAGTACACAGATACGCAGTATTTT
>14|TRBV29-1|.|.|TRBJ2-7
CSVARQPGSYEQYF
TGCAGCGTTGCAAGACAACCGGGTAGCTACGAGCAGTACTTC
>18|TRBV11-1|.|TRBD2|TRBJ2-7
CASSSPSGGPGTAYEQYF
TGTGCCAGCAGCTCCCCCTCGGGAGGCCCCGGGACGGCCTACGAGCAGTACTTC
>15|TRBV20-1|few|TRBD1|TRBJ2-3
CSARDLQGGADTQYF
TGCAGTGCTAGAGATTTACAGGGGGGCGCAGATACGCAGTATTTT
>14|TRBV10-3|.|.|TRBJ2-3
CAIRAVESADTQYF
TGTGCCATCAGGGCTGTGGAGAGCGCAGATACGCAGTATTTT
>15|TRBV20-1|.|TRBD2|TRBJ2-3
CSAGLAGGGTDTQYF
TGCAGTGCCGGACTAGCGGGAGGAGGAACAGATACGCAGTATTTT
>13|TRBV12-5|few|.|TRBJ2-5
CASTGVFQETQYF
TGTGCGAGCACGGGAGTTTTCCAAGAGACCCAGTACTTC